A single TCR beta chain is shown here with its context. It was autoimmune disease history or systemic immunosuppression that excluded patients. The table came from immunoSEQ multiplex PCR; TCRdb's copy has only in-frame clones and leaves some out. The data contain about 26,000 clones, more than 60% of them singletons. Germline V gene data show CDR1 as LGHNA and CDR2 as YNFKEQ. Losses at the gene ends were 0 bases for V and 8 bases for J; bases not matched to a gene: 7. This CDR3 contains 16 residues. This record comes from a study of OX40 agonist ivuxolimab in advanced cancers. The clonotype comes from an adult with an advanced solid tumor such as melanoma, head and neck, liver or kidney cancer. Source: CD4+ or CD8+ T cells sorted from blood, taken in a trial of the OX40 agonist ivuxolimab. This rearrangement joins TRBV4-2 to TRBJ2-1; 10 nucleotides agree with TRBD2. The CDR3 loop reads CASSQEAGGRGDEQFF. CDR3 bases: TGTGCCAGCAGCCAAGAAGCGGGGGGGCGTGGGGATGAGCAGTTCTTC.